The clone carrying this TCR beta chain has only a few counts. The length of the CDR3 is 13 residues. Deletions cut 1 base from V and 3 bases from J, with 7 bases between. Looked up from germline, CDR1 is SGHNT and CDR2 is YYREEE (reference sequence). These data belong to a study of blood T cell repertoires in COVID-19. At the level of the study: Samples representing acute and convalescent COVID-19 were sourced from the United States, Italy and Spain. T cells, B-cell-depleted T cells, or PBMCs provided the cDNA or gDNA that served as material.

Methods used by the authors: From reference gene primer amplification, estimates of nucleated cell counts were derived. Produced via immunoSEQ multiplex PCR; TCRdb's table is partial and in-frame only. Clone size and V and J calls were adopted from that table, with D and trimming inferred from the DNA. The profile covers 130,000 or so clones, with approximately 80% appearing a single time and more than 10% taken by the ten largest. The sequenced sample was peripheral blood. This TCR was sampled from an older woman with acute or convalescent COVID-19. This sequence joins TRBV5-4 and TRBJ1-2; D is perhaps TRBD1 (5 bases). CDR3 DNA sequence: TGTGCCAGCAGCTTGACAGGACACTATGGCTACACCTTC. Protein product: CASSLTGHYGYTF.